This entry features one T cell receptor (beta chain) sequence. The authors ran the immunoSEQ assay, v3.0, at survey level. Here immunoSEQ multiplex PCR was the method, and the copy in TCRdb shows in-frame clones only, minus some. The table records around 29,000 clones, about 94% of them present only once. The data derive from a study of long-term antiretroviral therapy in people with HIV. V was cut by 2 bases and J by 4 bases, with 18 bases left in between. The CDR3 has 16 residues. Germline V CDR1 and CDR2: MGHRA, YSYEKL. The sample in question was unsorted PBMCs, obtained 6.5 years after starting antiretroviral therapy. V and J are TRBV4-1 and TRBJ2-7; D is undetermined. This clonotype was obtained from a woman in her thirties or forties with HIV. CDR3 sequence (DNA): TGCGCCAGCAGCCAAAACTGGAACCAGGTTGGGTACGAGCAGTACTTC. This sequence encodes CASSQNWNQVGYEQYF.